One and the same sample provided the 30 T cell receptor beta chains below, sequenced in a study of cytomegalovirus exposure and HLA in healthy donors. Primers included in the PCR were 60 Vbeta and 13 Jbeta primers. Profiled with immunoSEQ multiplex PCR; TCRdb holds only in-frame clones, not every one. The sample lists hundreds of thousands of clones, roughly 80% seen once, with around 2.8% in the top ten. What was sequenced was PBMCs. Source of these receptors: a man aged 25-40 years in good health and CMV-seronegative.

As to this clone: One end of the junction fails to match germline, which may point to a read error. This chain links TRBV19 with TRBJ2-6; 9 bases agree with TRBD1. Germline V gene data show CDR1 as LNHDA and CDR2 as SQIVND (reference sequence). The CDR3 has 17 residues. Here the CDR3 DNA reads TGTGCCAGTAGAGTCGACAGGGGGACGATCGGGGCCAGCGTCCTGACTTTC. It yields the protein CASRVDRGTIGASVLTF.

The chain carries TRBV7-8 and TRBJ2-3; D uncertain. V lost 2 bases and J lost 4, with 16 bases in between. CDR3 length: 16 residues. CDR1 and CDR2 from the germline V gene are SGHVS and FQNEAQ. CDR3 DNA sequence: TGTGCCAGCAGCTTAATGAGGCCGCATGTCGCAGATACGCAGTATTTT. Translation gives CASSLMRPHVADTQYF.

This rearrangement joins TRBV13 to TRBJ2-7; 9 nucleotides align to TRBD2. This CDR3 is 14 amino acids long. The germline CDR1 and CDR2 sequences are PRHDT and FYEKMQ (reference sequence). J gave up 6 bases and V 8 bases, and 11 bases lay outside the gene matches. This chain's CDR3 is CASGGGDSIAEQYF. The CDR3 DNA reads as TGTGCCAGCGGCGGGGGGGACAGTATCGCCGAGCAGTACTTC.

The chain combines TRBV2 with TRBJ2-7; 7 bases agree with TRBD2. Germline V gives CDR1 SNHLY, CDR2 FYNNEI. The CDR3 runs 13 residues. V shed 6 bases and J 3 bases; nucleotides not matched to a gene: 5. CDR3 loop: CASREGGYYEQYF. The CDR3 DNA reads as TGTGCCAGCAGGGAGGGAGGGTACTACGAGCAGTACTTC. The full variable domain, with the rest looked up from reference TRBV2 and TRBJ2-7, is EPEVTQTPSHQVTQMGQEVILRCVPISNHLYFYWYRQILGQKVEFLVSFYNNEISEKSEIFDDQFSVERPDGSNFTLKIRSTKLEDSAMYFCASREGGYYEQYFGPGTRLTVT.

The chain couples TRBV28 to TRBJ2-3; a weak D match, TRBD2 (6 bases). The CDR3 loop spans 13 amino acids. Germline V lookup: CDR1 MDHEN, CDR2 SYDVKM. The germline V and J ends were trimmed by 1 base and 10 bases, with 12 bases remaining between them. CDR3 loop: CASSLLGPGAQYF. Written as DNA, the CDR3 is TGTGCCAGCAGTTTATTAGGTCCGGGGGCGCAGTATTTT.

CDR3 sequence reads: CASAAPQQETQYF. The CDR3, as DNA: TGTGCTAGTGCCGCCCCGCAGCAAGAGACCCAGTACTTC. The rearrangement links TRBV12-5 to TRBJ2-5; D is unclear. Germline CDR1 and CDR2: LGHNT and FRNRAP. CDR3 length: 13 residues. Between the trimmed V and J ends, which lost 7 bases and 2 bases, there was a span of 11 bases.

The chain employs TRBV28 and TRBJ1-2; a possible D gene is TRBD1 (5 bases). From germline, CDR1 is MDHEN and CDR2 SYDVKM. V was trimmed by 3 bases and J by 4 bases, leaving 12 bases between them. The CDR3 has 14 residues. This CDR3 is CASSLATALYGYTF. As DNA, the CDR3 is TGTGCCAGCAGTTTGGCGACAGCTCTCTATGGCTACACCTTC.

The chain employs TRBV9 and TRBJ2-7; the D gene is possibly TRBD1 (5 bases). V lost 3 bases and J 2 bases, leaving 12 bases between the germline ends. This CDR3 region has 14 residues. In germline, CDR1 is SGDLS, CDR2 YYNGEE. As DNA, the CDR3 is TGTGCCAGCAGCGAGGGGCCTCGGCCCTACGAGCAGTACTTC. Encoded protein: CASSEGPRPYEQYF.

The CDR3 loop reads CASSADRAPDEQYF. In DNA, the CDR3 is TGTGCCAGCTCGGCCGACAGGGCTCCTGACGAGCAGTACTTC. This sequence joins TRBV18 and TRBJ2-7; 7 bases fit TRBD1. The CDR3 extends over 14 amino acids. V was pared by 6 bases and J by 5 bases, with 10 bases of the junction left unmatched. Germline V CDR1 and CDR2: KGHSH, LQKENI.

This clone was picked up a small number of times. The genes are TRBV11-2 and TRBJ1-2; no clear D. The length of the CDR3 is 18 residues. Germline V gene data show CDR1 as SGHAT and CDR2 as FQNNGV. Trimming left V 5 bases short and J 3 bases short, with 25 bases between. CDR3: CASSRPRGGSREYYGYTF. The CDR3 DNA is TGTGCCAGCAGCCGTCCCCGTGGTGGGTCTCGGGAGTACTATGGCTACACCTTC.

The V gene is TRBV5-1, the J gene TRBJ2-7; D call uncertain. With 1 base removed from V and 3 bases from J, the gap between germline ends came to 8 bases. This CDR3 region has 13 residues. Germline lookup yields CDR1 SGHRS and CDR2 YFSETQ. The CDR3 spells CASSLPGDYEQYF. The CDR3 coding sequence is TGCGCCAGCAGCTTGCCAGGCGACTACGAGCAGTACTTC.

The chain is built from TRBV5-3 and TRBJ2-7; D may be TRBD1 (6 bases). TRBV5-3 is an ORF for which the function is uncertain. V lost 4 bases to trimming and J lost 0 bases, with 11 bases between them. There are 14 residues in the CDR3. CDR3 in amino acids: CARSRDTSSYEQYF. CDR3 sequence (DNA): TGTGCCAGAAGCAGGGACACCAGCTCCTACGAGCAGTACTTC.

The sample holds a few counts of this clone. The chain links TRBV29-1 to TRBJ1-1; D not certain. Trimming pared 7 bases from V and 0 bases from J, leaving 9 bases between. Germline lookup yields CDR1 SQVTM and CDR2 ANQGSEA. There are 12 residues in the CDR3. The CDR3 loop reads CSGGGMNTEAFF. DNA for the CDR3: TGCAGCGGCGGCGGCATGAACACTGAAGCTTTCTTT. The full variable domain, in which reference TRBV29-1 and TRBJ1-1 provide the parts outside the CDR3, is SAVISQKPSRDICQRGTSLTIQCQVDSQVTMMFWYRQQPGQSLTLIATANQGSEATYESGFVIDKFPISRPNLTFSTLTVSNMSPEDSSIYLCSGGGMNTEAFFGQGTRLTVV.

This clone appeared a single time. The V and J genes are TRBV27 and TRBJ2-1; 10 nucleotides match TRBD2. Germline CDR1 and CDR2: MNHEY and SMNVEV (reference sequence). J gave up 0 bases and V 6 bases, and 14 bases lay outside the gene matches. The CDR3 length is 19 residues. The CDR3 DNA reads TGTGCCAGCAGCCACAGACTAGCGGGTCTTCTAAGCTCCTACAATGAGCAGTTCTTC. Translated: CASSHRLAGLLSSYNEQFF.

This clone came up once. The chain combines TRBV7-3 with TRBJ2-7; TRBD1 is a possible D gene (5 bases). This CDR3 has 15 residues. Germline CDR1 SGHTA, CDR2 FQGTGA. Trimming shortened V by 1 base and J by 2 bases, and 12 bases separated the two germline ends. The CDR3 sequence: CASSLMAGSTYEQYF. CDR3 coding DNA: TGTGCCAGCAGCTTAATGGCAGGGTCTACCTACGAGCAGTACTTC.

This chain joins TRBV7-9 and TRBJ2-1; the match to TRBD2 covers 7 bases. J gave up 5 bases and V 4 bases, and 5 bases lay outside the gene matches. This CDR3 is built from 14 residues. From germline, CDR1 is SEHNR and CDR2 FQNEAQ (reference sequence). In DNA, the CDR3 is TGTGCCAGCAGCTGGGGGGGGACCGACAATGAGCAGTTCTTC. Its translation: CASSWGGTDNEQFF.

The V and J genes are TRBV5-4 and TRBJ1-1; the D is unclear. The CDR3 runs to 17 residues. Trimming removed 2 bases at V and 0 bases at J, with 17 bases between. Germline assignment: CDR1 SGHNT and CDR2 YYREEE (reference sequence). Here the CDR3 DNA reads TGTGCCAGCAGCTTTAAGCTTCCGTCGAGCATGAACACTGAAGCTTTCTTT. This translates into CASSFKLPSSMNTEAFF.

The J gene is TRBJ1-1, the V gene TRBV6-5; TRBD1 matches 7 bases. The V and J ends lost 0 bases and 8 bases, in that order; junction bases with no gene match: 6. The germline CDR1 and CDR2 sequences are MNHEY and SVGAGI. The CDR3 is 14 amino acids. CDR3 DNA sequence: TGTGCCAGCAGTTACTCGGTGACAGGGAGGGAAGCTTTCTTT. Translation: CASSYSVTGREAFF.

Written as DNA, the CDR3 is TGCAGTATTCCCCGAGGACAGGGGTTCCACAATGAGCAGTTCTTC. Translating it yields CSIPRGQGFHNEQFF. This chain connects TRBV29-1 to TRBJ2-1, with TRBD1 matching over 9 bases. This CDR3 contains 15 residues. The germline V gene has CDR1 SQVTM and CDR2 ANQGSEA.

In this sample, this clone turned up once. The chain has TRBV27 and TRBJ1-5; TRBD1 is a possible D gene (6 bases). The CDR3 is made up of 18 amino acids. Germline CDR1 reads MNHEY; CDR2 reads SMNVEV (reference sequence). Trimming took off 3 bases at V and 0 bases at J, with 18 bases between the two ends. Written as DNA, the CDR3 is TGTGCCAGCAGTTTCTCCGTGCCCAGGGGATATAGCAATCAGCCCCAGCATTTT. Protein: CASSFSVPRGYSNQPQHF.

This chain links TRBV4-1 with TRBJ1-1; D is possibly TRBD1 (5 bases). CDR3 size: 16 residues. The V gene lost 0 bases and the J gene lost 5 bases, with 16 bases spanning the gap. Looked up from germline, CDR1 is MGHRA and CDR2 is YSYEKL. The CDR3 spells CASSQDGRGFSTEAFF. CDR3 in DNA: TGCGCCAGCAGCCAAGATGGGAGGGGTTTCTCTACTGAAGCTTTCTTT.

This clone was detected a few times. The CDR3 region has the DNA TGTGCCAGCAGTTACTCTTCAGGGCCCTCAGGGACCCAGTACTTC. It encodes CASSYSSGPSGTQYF. This chain uses TRBV6-5 with TRBJ2-5, with a tentative D call TRBD1 (5 bases). With 0 bases removed from V and 7 bases from J, the gap between germline ends came to 15 bases. The CDR3 loop spans 15 amino acids. Looked up from germline, CDR1 is MNHEY and CDR2 is SVGAGI.

The chain carries TRBV6-1 and TRBJ1-1, with a weak D call TRBD1 (6 bases). The CDR3 is 14 residues long. The V gene's germline CDR1 is MNHNS and CDR2 SASEGT. The V and J ends lost 10 bases and 6 bases respectively, with 21 bases between them. For the CDR3, the DNA is TGTGCCACTGCGGGGGGCACGCAAAGGGCTGAAGCTTTCTTT. Residues: CATAGGTQRAEAFF.

A note on this clone: This specimen includes other DNA sequences encoding the same CDR3. The J gene is TRBJ2-7, the V gene TRBV5-8; TRBD1 matches 7 bases. Trimming removed 0 bases from V and 3 bases from J; junction bases left unmatched: 6. Germline assignment: CDR1 SGHTS and CDR2 YDEGEE. The CDR3 extends over 15 amino acids. In DNA, the CDR3 is TGTGCCAGCAGCTTGGGTTTGGCAGGGGGCTACGAGCAGTACTTC. Its protein product is CASSLGLAGGYEQYF.

The V and J genes are TRBV5-5 and TRBJ2-5; 14 nucleotides match TRBD2. Germline values: CDR1 SGHKS, CDR2 YYEKEE (reference sequence). After removal of 0 bases from V and 5 bases from J, the junction contained 3 bases not matched to a gene. The CDR3 consists of 16 residues. The CDR3 loop reads CASSLGLAGGHETQYF. The CDR3 nucleotides read TGTGCCAGCAGCTTGGGACTAGCGGGGGGGCACGAGACCCAGTACTTC.

This chain connects TRBV27 to TRBJ2-5; 11 nucleotides line up with TRBD2. Per the germline V gene, CDR1 is MNHEY and CDR2 is SMNVEV (reference sequence). V dropped 4 bases and J dropped 2; count of bases not matched to a gene: 9. The CDR3 has 17 residues. CDR3 DNA: TGTGCCAGCAGTTCAACCTCACTAGCGGGGGTGCAAGAGACCCAGTACTTC. Protein product: CASSSTSLAGVQETQYF.

This clone appeared a few times. The rearrangement joins TRBV10-3 to TRBJ1-5; D is unresolved. The V end lost 10 bases, the J end lost 3 bases, and 10 bases lay between the germline ends. The CDR3 extends over 12 amino acids. Germline CDR1 is ENHRY and CDR2 is SYGVKD. This CDR3 reads CATGGPNQPQHF. CDR3 in DNA: TGTGCCACCGGCGGTCCCAATCAGCCCCAGCATTTT.

The rearrangement joins TRBV20-1 to TRBJ2-5; TRBD2 is a possible D gene (5 bases). In germline, CDR1 is DFQATT, CDR2 SNEGSKA (reference sequence). There are 11 residues in the CDR3. The CDR3 coding sequence is TGCGGCTACGTTGGAGGCGAGACCCAGTACTTC. It is translated as CGYVGGETQYF.

The chain has TRBV7-9 and TRBJ1-2, with TRBD1 matching over 10 bases. The CDR3 loop spans 14 amino acids. The ends lost 1 base at V and 5 bases at J; junction bases unmatched: 1. The germline V gene has CDR1 SEHNR and CDR2 FQNEAQ (reference sequence). The CDR3 DNA sequence: TGTGCCAGCAGCTTAGAGGGACAGGGGTATGGCTACACCTTC. It codes for CASSLEGQGYGYTF.

This clone was seen more than once but under ten times. This rearrangement joins TRBV27 to TRBJ2-3; 7 nucleotides match TRBD2. CDR3 length equals 14 residues. The V and J ends lost 2 bases and 5 bases, in that order; junction bases with no gene match: 4. Germline CDR1 and CDR2: MNHEY and SMNVEV (reference sequence). CDR3 nucleotide sequence: TGTGCCAGCAGTTTAGCGGGGAGGGTAGATACGCAGTATTTT. Encoded protein: CASSLAGRVDTQYF.